Here is one TCR beta chain with its context. At one end the junction does not follow the germline gene, possibly because of a read error. These data belong to a study of CD8+CD57+ T cells in acquired aplastic anemia. Genomic DNA was employed as the template in profiling TCR beta VDJ and CDR3. TCRdb passed the reads through MiXCR, listing each CDR3 protein once. Altogether around 400,000 distinct CDR3 sequences are present, 55% to 75% being singletons, with the ten largest covering 4%. Sequencing input: sorted CD4+, CD8+, or CD8+CD57+ T cells (not recorded which) from PBMCs. This clonotype was obtained from a human donor in good health, serving as a control.

The CDR3 DNA follows: TGTGCCAGCAGCGGACAGGGGATACATTCACCCCACCACTTT. Translation gives CASSGQGIHSPHHF. The rearrangement joins TRBV7-3 to TRBJ1-6, with 9 bases fitting TRBD1. CDR3 size: 14 residues. The germline V gene has CDR1 SGHTA and CDR2 FQGTGA.